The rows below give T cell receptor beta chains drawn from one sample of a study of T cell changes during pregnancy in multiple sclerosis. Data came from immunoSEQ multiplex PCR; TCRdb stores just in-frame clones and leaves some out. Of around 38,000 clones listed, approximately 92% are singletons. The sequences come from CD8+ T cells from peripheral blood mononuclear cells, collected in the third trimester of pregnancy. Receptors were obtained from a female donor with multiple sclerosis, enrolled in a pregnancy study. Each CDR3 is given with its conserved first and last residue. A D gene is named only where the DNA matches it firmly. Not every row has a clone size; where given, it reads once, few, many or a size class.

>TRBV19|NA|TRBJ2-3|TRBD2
CARPGLDPSTDTQYF
TGTGCCAGACCCGGACTAGACCCTTCCACAGATACGCAGTATTTT
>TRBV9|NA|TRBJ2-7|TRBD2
CASSGSSGSSYEQYF
TGTGCCAGCAGCGGATCTAGCGGAAGCTCCTACGAGCAGTACTTC
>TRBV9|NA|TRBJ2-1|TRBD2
CASSVGTSGSYNEQFF
TGTGCCAGCAGCGTGGGGACTAGCGGCTCCTACAATGAGCAGTTCTTC
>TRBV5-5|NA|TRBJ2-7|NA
CASSQGLSYEQYF
TGTGCCAGCAGCCAAGGACTCAGCTACGAGCAGTACTTC
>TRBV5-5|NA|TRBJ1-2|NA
CASSFKTNGYTF
TGTGCCAGCAGCTTCAAGACTAATGGCTACACCTTC
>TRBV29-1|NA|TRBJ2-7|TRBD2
CSARTSSYEQYF
TGCAGCGCAAGGACTAGCTCCTACGAGCAGTACTTC
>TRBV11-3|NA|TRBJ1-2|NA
CASSFGTSGYTF
TGTGCCAGCAGCTTCGGGACTTCGGGCTACACCTTC
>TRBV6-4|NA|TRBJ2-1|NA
CASSPGTSITSYNEQFF
TGTGCCAGCAGCCCAGGGACTTCCATCACCTCCTACAATGAGCAGTTCTTC
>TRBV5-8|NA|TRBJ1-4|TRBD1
CASSFRDSVNEKLFF
TGTGCCAGCAGCTTCCGGGACAGTGTTAATGAAAAACTGTTTTTT
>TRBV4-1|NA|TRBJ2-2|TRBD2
CASTASGSPGGELFF
TGCGCCAGCACTGCTAGCGGGAGCCCGGGCGGGGAGCTGTTTTTT
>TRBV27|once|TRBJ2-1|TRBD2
CASTHTPGLADNEQFF
TGTGCCAGCACACATACCCCGGGACTAGCGGATAATGAGCAGTTCTTC
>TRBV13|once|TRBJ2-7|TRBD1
CASSSGTGRSYEQYF
TGTGCCAGCAGTTCCGGGACAGGCAGATCCTACGAGCAGTACTTC
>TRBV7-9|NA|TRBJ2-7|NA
CASSLGTYEQYF
TGTGCCAGCAGCCTCGGGACCTACGAGCAGTACTTC
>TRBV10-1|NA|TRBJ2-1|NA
CASTNGSGSSYNEQFF
TGCGCCAGCACAAACGGGAGTGGTTCGTCCTACAATGAGCAGTTCTTC
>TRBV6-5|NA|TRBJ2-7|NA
CASSLRQAYEQYF
TGTGCCAGCAGCCTCCGACAGGCCTACGAGCAGTACTTC
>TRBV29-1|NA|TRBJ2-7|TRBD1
CSVEGPSGTGPYEQYF
TGCAGCGTTGAAGGGCCGTCCGGGACAGGACCCTACGAGCAGTACTTC
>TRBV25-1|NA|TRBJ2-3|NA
CASSVQGLVTDTQYF
TGTGCCAGCAGTGTTCAGGGACTCGTCACAGATACGCAGTATTTT
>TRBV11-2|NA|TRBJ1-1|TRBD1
CASSYRTGEKHTEAFF
TGTGCCAGCAGCTATCGGACAGGGGAAAAGCACACTGAAGCTTTCTTT
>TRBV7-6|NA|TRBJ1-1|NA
CASRRGDGGQNTEAFF
TGTGCCAGCAGACGGGGGGATGGGGGCCAGAACACTGAAGCTTTCTTT
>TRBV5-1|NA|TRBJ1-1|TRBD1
CASSLGQGATEAFF
TGCGCCAGCAGCTTGGGGCAGGGGGCTACTGAAGCTTTCTTT
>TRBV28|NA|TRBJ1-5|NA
CASSPVGAGPNQPQHF
TGTGCCAGCAGTCCGGTGGGGGCAGGGCCTAATCAGCCCCAGCATTTT
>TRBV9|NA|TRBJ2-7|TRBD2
CASSPRGGTYEQYF
TGTGCCAGCAGCCCCCGGGGAGGGACCTACGAGCAGTACTTC
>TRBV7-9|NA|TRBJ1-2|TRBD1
CASSFSRQGNLGDYGYTF
TGTGCCAGCAGCTTTTCGAGACAGGGAAATCTGGGAGACTATGGCTACACCTTC
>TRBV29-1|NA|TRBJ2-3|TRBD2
CSVEDRGGSETDTQYF
TGCAGCGTTGAAGATCGGGGCGGGAGTGAAACAGATACGCAGTATTTT
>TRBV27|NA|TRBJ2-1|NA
CASSQAGSYEQFF
TGTGCCAGCAGTCAGGCGGGATCCTATGAGCAGTTCTTC
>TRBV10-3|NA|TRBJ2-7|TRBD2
CAITSGIGDEQYF
TGTGCCATCACTAGCGGGATAGGGGACGAGCAGTACTTC
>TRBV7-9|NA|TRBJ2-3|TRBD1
CASSAPLTGKFTDTQYF
TGTGCCAGCAGCGCCCCGTTGACAGGGAAATTTACAGATACGCAGTATTTT
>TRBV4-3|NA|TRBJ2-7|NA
CASSQVDRPDYEQYF
TGCGCCAGCAGCCAAGTTGACAGGCCAGACTACGAGCAGTACTTC
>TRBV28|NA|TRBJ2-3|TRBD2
CASTLKGGIPRGRQRDTQYF
TGTGCCAGCACTCTTAAGGGGGGGATCCCTCGCGGGAGGCAAAGAGATACGCAGTATTTT
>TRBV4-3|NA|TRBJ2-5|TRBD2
CASSQDGGGAETQYF
TGCGCCAGCAGCCAAGATGGGGGAGGGGCGGAGACCCAGTACTTC
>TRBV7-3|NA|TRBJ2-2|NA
CASSLWGDSGELFF
TGTGCCAGCAGCTTATGGGGAGACTCCGGGGAGCTGTTTTTT
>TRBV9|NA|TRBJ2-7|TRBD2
CASSRTSSYEQYF
TGTGCCAGCTCCCGGACTAGCTCCTACGAGCAGTACTTC
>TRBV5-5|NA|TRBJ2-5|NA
CASSLAQGQETQYF
TGTGCCAGCAGCTTGGCACAGGGCCAAGAGACCCAGTACTTC
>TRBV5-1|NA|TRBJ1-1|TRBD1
CASSADRGRSTEAFF
TGCGCCAGCAGCGCCGACAGGGGGCGAAGCACTGAAGCTTTCTTT
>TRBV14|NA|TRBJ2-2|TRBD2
CASSRPVGTSRTGELFF
TGTGCCAGCAGCCGACCAGTTGGGACTAGTAGGACCGGGGAGCTGTTTTTT
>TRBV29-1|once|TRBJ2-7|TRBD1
CSVEGQGLEQYF
TGCAGCGTTGAAGGACAGGGGCTCGAGCAGTACTTC
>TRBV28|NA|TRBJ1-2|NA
CASSAHREADYGYTF
TGTGCCAGCAGTGCCCACAGGGAAGCGGACTATGGCTACACCTTC
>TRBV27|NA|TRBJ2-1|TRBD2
CASRSLAGTYNEQFF
TGTGCCAGCAGGTCCCTAGCGGGAACCTACAATGAGCAGTTCTTC
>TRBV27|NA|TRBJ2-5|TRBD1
CASSPRTGGETQYF
TGTGCCAGCAGCCCGAGGACAGGTGGGGAGACCCAGTACTTC
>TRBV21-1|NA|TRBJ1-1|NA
CASTFDRLNTEAFF
TGTGCCAGTACCTTCGACAGGCTGAACACTGAAGCTTTCTTT
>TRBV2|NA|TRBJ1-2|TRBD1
CATLIRQGGNYGYTF
TGTGCCACCTTAATTAGACAGGGGGGAAACTATGGCTACACCTTC
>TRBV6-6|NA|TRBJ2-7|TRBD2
CASSNRLAGFYEQYF
TGTGCCAGCAGCAACCGACTAGCGGGATTCTACGAGCAGTACTTC
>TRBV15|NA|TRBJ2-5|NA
CATSSTYGAALGTQYF
TGTGCCACCAGCTCCACTTACGGAGCGGCCTTGGGGACCCAGTACTTC
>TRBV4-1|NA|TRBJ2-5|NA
CASSPLEGVGETQYF
TGCGCCAGCAGCCCGCTCGAAGGGGTGGGGGAGACCCAGTACTTC
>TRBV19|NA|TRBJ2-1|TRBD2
CASSTFLKAGLAGLPYSYNEQFF
TGTGCCAGTAGTACCTTCTTGAAGGCGGGACTAGCGGGATTGCCTTACTCCTACAATGAGCAGTTCTTC
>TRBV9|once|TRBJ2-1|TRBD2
CASSSLAGGGNEQFF
TGTGCCAGCAGCTCTCTAGCGGGAGGCGGGAATGAGCAGTTCTTC
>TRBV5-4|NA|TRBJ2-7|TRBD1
CASSRTGIYEQYF
TGTGCCAGCAGCCGGACAGGGATTTACGAGCAGTACTTC
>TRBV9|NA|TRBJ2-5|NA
CASSVATVGYESLETQYF
TGTGCCAGCAGCGTAGCTACTGTCGGGTACGAGTCATTGGAGACCCAGTACTTC
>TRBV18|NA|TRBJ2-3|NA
CASSLFRDSTDTQYF
TGTGCCAGCTCACTTTTCCGGGATAGCACAGATACGCAGTATTTT
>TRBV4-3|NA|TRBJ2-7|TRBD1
CASSPGQGTYEQYF
TGCGCCAGCAGCCCCGGACAGGGTACCTACGAGCAGTACTTC
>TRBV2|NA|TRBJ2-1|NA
CASSAIGLARSGEGYNEQFF
TGTGCCAGCAGTGCAATAGGGCTAGCACGGTCAGGGGAAGGTTACAATGAGCAGTTCTTC